Included here is one T cell receptor beta chain sequence, with context. This sample is part of a study of cytomegalovirus exposure and HLA in healthy donors. The PCR used 60 Vbeta and 13 Jbeta primers. Here immunoSEQ multiplex PCR was the method, and the copy in TCRdb shows in-frame clones only, minus some. The data hold a few hundred thousand clones, with over 75% observed a single time. The material sequenced was PBMCs. This TCR was sampled from a woman aged 50 to 60 in good health and CMV-seropositive.

The CDR3 bases are TGTGCCAGCAGTTTAGCAGGGGCTAACACTGAAGCTTTCTTT. It codes for CASSLAGANTEAFF. This chain uses TRBV28 with TRBJ1-1; a possible D gene is TRBD1 (6 bases). Germline CDR1 MDHEN, CDR2 SYDVKM. The CDR3 length is 14 residues. Trimming left V 2 bases short and J 2 bases short, with 9 bases between.